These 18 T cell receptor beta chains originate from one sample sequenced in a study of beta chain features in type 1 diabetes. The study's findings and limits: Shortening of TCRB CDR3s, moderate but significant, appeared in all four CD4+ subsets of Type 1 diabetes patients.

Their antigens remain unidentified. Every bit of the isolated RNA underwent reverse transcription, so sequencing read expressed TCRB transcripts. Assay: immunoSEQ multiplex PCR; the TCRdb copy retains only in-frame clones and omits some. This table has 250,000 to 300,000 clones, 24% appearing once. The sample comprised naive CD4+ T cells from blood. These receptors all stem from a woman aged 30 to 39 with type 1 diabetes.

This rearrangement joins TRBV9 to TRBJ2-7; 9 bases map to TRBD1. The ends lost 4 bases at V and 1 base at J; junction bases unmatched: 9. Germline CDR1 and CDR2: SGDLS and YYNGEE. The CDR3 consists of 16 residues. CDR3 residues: CASSPRGDRASYEQYF. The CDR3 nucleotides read TGTGCCAGCAGCCCACGGGGGGACAGGGCTTCCTACGAGCAGTACTTC.

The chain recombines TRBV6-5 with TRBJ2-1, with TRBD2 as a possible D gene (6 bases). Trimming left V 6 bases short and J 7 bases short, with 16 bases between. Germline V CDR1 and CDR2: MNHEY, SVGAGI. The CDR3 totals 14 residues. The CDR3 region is CASRKGTGQNEQFF. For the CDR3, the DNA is TGTGCCAGCAGGAAAGGGACTGGGCAGAATGAGCAGTTCTTC.

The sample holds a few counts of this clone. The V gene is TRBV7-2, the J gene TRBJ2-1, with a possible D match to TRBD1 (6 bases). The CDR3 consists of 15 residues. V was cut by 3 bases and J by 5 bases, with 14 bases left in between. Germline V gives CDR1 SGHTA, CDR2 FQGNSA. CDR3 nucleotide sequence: TGTGCCAGCAGCTTCCACGGGACAAGGAACAATGAGCAGTTCTTC. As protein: CASSFHGTRNNEQFF.

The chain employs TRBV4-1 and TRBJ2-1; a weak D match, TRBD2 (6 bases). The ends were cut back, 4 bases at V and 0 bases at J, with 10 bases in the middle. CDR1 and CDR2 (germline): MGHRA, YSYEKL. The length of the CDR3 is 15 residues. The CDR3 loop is CASSRTTSSYNEQFF. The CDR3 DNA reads TGCGCCAGCAGCCGGACGACTAGCTCCTACAATGAGCAGTTCTTC.

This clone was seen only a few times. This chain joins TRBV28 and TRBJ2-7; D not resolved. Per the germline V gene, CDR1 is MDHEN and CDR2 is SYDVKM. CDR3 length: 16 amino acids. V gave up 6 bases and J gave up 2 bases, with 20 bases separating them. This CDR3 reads CASSPPSLRQTYEQYF. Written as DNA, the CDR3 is TGTGCCAGCAGCCCCCCGTCTCTGCGGCAAACCTACGAGCAGTACTTC.

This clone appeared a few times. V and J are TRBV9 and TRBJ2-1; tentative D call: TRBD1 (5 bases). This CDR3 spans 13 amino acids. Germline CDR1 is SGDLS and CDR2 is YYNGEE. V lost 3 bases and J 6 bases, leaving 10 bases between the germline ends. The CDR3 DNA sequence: TGTGCCAGCAGCGCAACAAGGGGCAATGAGCAGTTCTTC. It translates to CASSATRGNEQFF.

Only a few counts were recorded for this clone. CDR3 sequence reads: CASSRDRVGYEQYF. CDR3 nucleotide sequence: TGTGCCAGCTCCAGGGACAGGGTAGGCTACGAGCAGTACTTC. The J gene is TRBJ2-7, the V gene TRBV18; the match to TRBD1 covers 9 bases. After removal of 6 bases from V and 3 bases from J, the junction contained 6 bases not matched to a gene. CDR1 and CDR2 (germline): KGHSH, LQKENI. The CDR3 is 14 amino acids.

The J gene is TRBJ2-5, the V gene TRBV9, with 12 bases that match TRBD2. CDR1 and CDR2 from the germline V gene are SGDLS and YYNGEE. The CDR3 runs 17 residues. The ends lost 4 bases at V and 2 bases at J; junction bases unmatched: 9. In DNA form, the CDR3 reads TGTGCCAGCAGCAGAAACCTACTAGCGGGAGGACAAGAGACCCAGTACTTC. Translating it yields CASSRNLLAGGQETQYF.

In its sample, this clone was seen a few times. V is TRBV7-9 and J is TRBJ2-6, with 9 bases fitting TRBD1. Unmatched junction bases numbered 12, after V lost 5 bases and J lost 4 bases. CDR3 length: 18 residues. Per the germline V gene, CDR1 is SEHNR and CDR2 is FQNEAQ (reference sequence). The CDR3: CASSPITGGAAGANVLTF. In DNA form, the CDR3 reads TGTGCCAGCAGCCCAATTACAGGGGGCGCGGCAGGGGCCAACGTCCTGACTTTC.

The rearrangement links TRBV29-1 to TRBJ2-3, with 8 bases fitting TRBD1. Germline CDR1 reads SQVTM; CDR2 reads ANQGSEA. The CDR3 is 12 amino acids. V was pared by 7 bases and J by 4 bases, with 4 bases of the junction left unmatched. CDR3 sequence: CSALQGADTQYF. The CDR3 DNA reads TGCAGCGCACTACAGGGGGCAGATACGCAGTATTTT.

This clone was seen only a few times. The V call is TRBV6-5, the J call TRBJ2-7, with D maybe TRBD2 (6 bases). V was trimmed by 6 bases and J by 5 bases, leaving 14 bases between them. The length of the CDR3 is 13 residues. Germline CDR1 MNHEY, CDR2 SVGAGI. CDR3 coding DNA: TGTGCCAGCAGCGCTACTAGCCCTAACGAGCAGTACTTC. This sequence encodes CASSATSPNEQYF.

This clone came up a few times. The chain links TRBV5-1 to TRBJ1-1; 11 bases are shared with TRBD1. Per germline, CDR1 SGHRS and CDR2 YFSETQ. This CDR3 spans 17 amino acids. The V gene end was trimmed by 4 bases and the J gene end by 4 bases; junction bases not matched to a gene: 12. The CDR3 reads CASSEHHPGQGGTEAFF. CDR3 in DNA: TGCGCCAGCAGCGAACACCACCCGGGACAGGGGGGCACTGAAGCTTTCTTT.

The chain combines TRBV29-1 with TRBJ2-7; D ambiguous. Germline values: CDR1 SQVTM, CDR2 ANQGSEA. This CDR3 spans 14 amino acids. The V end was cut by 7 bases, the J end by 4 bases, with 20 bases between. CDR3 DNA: TGCAGCGCCACCGACCCCCGAACGGGTTACGAGCAGTACTTC. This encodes CSATDPRTGYEQYF.

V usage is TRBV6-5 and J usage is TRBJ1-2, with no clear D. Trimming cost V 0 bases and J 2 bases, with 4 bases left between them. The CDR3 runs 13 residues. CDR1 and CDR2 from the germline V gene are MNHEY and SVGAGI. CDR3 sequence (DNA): TGTGCCAGCAGTTACTCAGCCAACTATGGCTACACCTTC. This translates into CASSYSANYGYTF.

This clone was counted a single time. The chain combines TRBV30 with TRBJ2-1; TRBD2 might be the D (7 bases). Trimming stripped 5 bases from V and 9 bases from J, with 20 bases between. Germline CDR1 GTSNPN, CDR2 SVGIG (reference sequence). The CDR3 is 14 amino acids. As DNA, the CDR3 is TGTGCCTGGGCTAGGGGGGGCGTCTCTAGTGAGCAGTTCTTC. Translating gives CAWARGGVSSEQFF.

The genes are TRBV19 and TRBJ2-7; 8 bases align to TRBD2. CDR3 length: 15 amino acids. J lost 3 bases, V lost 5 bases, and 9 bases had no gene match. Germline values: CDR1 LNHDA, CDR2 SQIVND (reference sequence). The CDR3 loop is CASSRRGGRGYEQYF. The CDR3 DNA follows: TGTGCCAGTAGTCGTCGGGGGGGACGTGGCTACGAGCAGTACTTC.

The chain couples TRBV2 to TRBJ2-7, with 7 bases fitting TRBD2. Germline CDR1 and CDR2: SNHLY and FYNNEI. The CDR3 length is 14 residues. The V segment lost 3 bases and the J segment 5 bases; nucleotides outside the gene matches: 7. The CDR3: CASSEREGLHEQYF. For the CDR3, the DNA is TGTGCCAGCAGTGAGAGGGAGGGCCTGCACGAGCAGTACTTC.

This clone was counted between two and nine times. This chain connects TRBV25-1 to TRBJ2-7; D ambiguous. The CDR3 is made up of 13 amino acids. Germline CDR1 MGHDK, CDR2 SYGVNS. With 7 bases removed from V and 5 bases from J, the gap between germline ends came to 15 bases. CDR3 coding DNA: TGTGCCAGCACCGACTTCGGATTCCACGAGCAGTACTTC. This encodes CASTDFGFHEQYF.